The rows below give T cell receptor beta chains drawn from one sample of a study of blood T cell repertoires in COVID-19. Repertoires were generated with immunoSEQ multiplex PCR, while TCRdb's copy carries only in-frame clones and drops some. The table includes around 180,000 clones, about 88% detected once. Specimen: peripheral blood. These receptors were obtained from a man between 65 and 79 years old with active or convalescent COVID-19. The CDR3 runs from the conserved cysteine through the conserved F or W. D genes are given only for firm matches. The listing skips clone size in some rows; elsewhere it reads once, few, many or a size class.

size | J | D | V | CDR3 | DNA
. | TRBJ1-1 | TRBD1 | TRBV30 | CAWLESGRGLRNTEAFF | TGTGCCTGGCTGGAGTCGGGCAGGGGGCTTCGGAACACTGAAGCTTTCTTT
. | TRBJ2-3 | . | TRBV5-1 | CASSLGADTQYF | TGCGCCAGCAGCTTGGGGGCGGATACGCAGTATTTT
once | TRBJ1-3 | . | TRBV7-2 | CASSLWAFSGNTIYF | TGTGCCAGCAGCTTATGGGCCTTCTCTGGAAACACCATATATTTT
once | TRBJ1-2 | . | TRBV30 | CAWSTAGRHGYTF | TGTGCCTGGAGTACAGCAGGGCGTCACGGCTACACCTTC
. | TRBJ2-7 | TRBD1 | TRBV11-2 | CASSSDRGSYEQYF | TGTGCCAGCAGCTCGGACAGGGGTTCTTACGAGCAGTACTTC
. | TRBJ2-1 | . | TRBV5-8 | CASSLDSYNEQFF | TGTGCCAGCAGCTTAGACAGTTACAATGAGCAGTTCTTC
. | TRBJ2-1 | TRBD2 | TRBV10-1 | CASRASGGFGEQFF | TGCGCCAGCAGGGCTAGCGGGGGTTTTGGAGAGCAGTTCTTC
. | TRBJ2-7 | . | TRBV18 | CASSPEGHGTYEQYF | TGTGCCAGCTCACCAGAGGGCCACGGGACCTACGAGCAGTACTTC
. | TRBJ1-5 | . | TRBV7-8 | CASSAPGGGPQGNQPQHF | TGTGCCAGCAGCGCCCCTGGGGGGGGACCCCAGGGCAATCAGCCCCAGCATTTT
. | TRBJ2-1 | TRBD2 | TRBV7-9 | CASSPGLARSGEQFF | TGTGCCAGCAGCCCGGGACTAGCGAGGTCGGGTGAGCAGTTCTTC
. | TRBJ1-3 | TRBD1 | TRBV28 | CASSFPTGPNSGNTIYF | TGTGCCAGCAGTTTCCCGACAGGGCCCAACTCTGGAAACACCATATATTTT
once | TRBJ2-3 | TRBD2 | TRBV11-3 | CASSLRTSGAGGTQYF | TGTGCCAGCAGCCTTAGGACTAGCGGGGCCGGGGGGACGCAGTATTTT
. | TRBJ2-3 | TRBD2 | TRBV11-2 | CASSTVAGGSTDTQYF | TGTGCCAGCAGCACCGTAGCGGGGGGAAGCACAGATACGCAGTATTTT
. | TRBJ2-5 | TRBD1 | TRBV2 | CASSGQGAETQYF | TGTGCCAGCAGCGGACAGGGGGCCGAGACCCAGTACTTC
. | TRBJ2-1 | TRBD2 | TRBV5-6 | CASSLRPGTSGSFEQFF | TGTGCCAGCAGCTTGAGGCCCGGGACTAGCGGGAGTTTTGAGCAGTTCTTC
. | TRBJ2-7 | . | TRBV29-1 | CSVEDRLSGRAYEQYF | TGCAGCGTTGAAGATCGACTAAGCGGGCGGGCTTACGAGCAGTACTTC
. | TRBJ1-2 | . | TRBV7-9 | CASSLAPQGNYGYTF | TGTGCCAGCAGCTTAGCTCCACAGGGAAACTATGGCTACACCTTC
. | TRBJ2-2 | TRBD1 | TRBV28 | CASSFLGQGYRGELFF | TGTGCCAGCAGTTTTTTGGGACAGGGGTATCGCGGGGAGCTGTTTTTT
. | TRBJ2-5 | . | TRBV7-2 | CASGGSVRETQYF | TGTGCCTCTGGGGGCAGCGTCCGGGAGACCCAGTACTTC
. | TRBJ2-2 | . | TRBV4-1 | CASSLPLGELFF | TGCGCCAGCAGCCTTCCACTAGGGGAGCTGTTTTTT
. | TRBJ2-2 | TRBD1 | TRBV7-2 | CASSLGQGAGGELFF | TGTGCCAGCAGCTTAGGTCAGGGGGCCGGCGGGGAGCTGTTTTTT
. | TRBJ2-7 | . | TRBV9 | CASSPRMEGPHEQYF | TGTGCCAGCAGCCCCCGTATGGAGGGGCCGCACGAGCAGTACTTC
. | TRBJ1-5 | . | TRBV9 | CASSVEGGREPQHF | TGTGCCAGCAGCGTAGAAGGGGGACGTGAGCCCCAGCATTTT
once | TRBJ1-5 | TRBD1 | TRBV28 | CASSPTGNQPQHF | TGTGCCAGCAGTCCGACAGGGAATCAGCCCCAGCATTTT
. | TRBJ2-7 | . | TRBV7-2 | CASSLVPDFTYEQYF | TGTGCCAGCAGCTTAGTCCCAGATTTCACCTACGAGCAGTACTTC
. | TRBJ2-7 | TRBD2 | TRBV10-3 | CAISESITSGNYEQYF | TGTGCCATCAGTGAGTCGATCACTAGCGGGAACTACGAGCAGTACTTC
few | TRBJ1-1 | TRBD1 | TRBV5-6 | CASSLGTGGWTEAFF | TGTGCCAGCAGCCTAGGGACAGGGGGCTGGACTGAAGCTTTCTTT
. | TRBJ2-2 | TRBD2 | TRBV2 | CASNGLAGTGELFF | TGTGCCAGCAATGGACTAGCTGGCACCGGGGAGCTGTTTTTT
. | TRBJ1-3 | TRBD1 | TRBV7-2 | CASTSRGRGHTIYF | TGTGCCAGCACCTCGCGAGGCAGGGGGCACACCATATATTTT
. | TRBJ2-7 | TRBD1 | TRBV9 | CASSVGQGAYEQYF | TGTGCCAGCAGCGTAGGGCAGGGGGCCTACGAGCAGTACTTC
. | TRBJ2-7 | TRBD1 | TRBV28 | CASSEQGARYEQYF | TGTGCCAGCAGTGAACAGGGGGCAAGGTACGAGCAGTACTTC
. | TRBJ2-5 | TRBD2 | TRBV27 | CASSSRTSGRGETQYF | TGTGCCAGCAGTTCCCGGACTAGCGGGAGGGGAGAGACCCAGTACTTC
. | TRBJ2-7 | TRBD1 | TRBV2 | CASTKDRGYEQYF | TGTGCCAGCACTAAGGACAGGGGTTACGAGCAGTACTTC
. | TRBJ1-3 | TRBD1 | TRBV12-3/TRBV12-4 | CASSQTGGNTIYF | TGTGCCAGCAGTCAGACAGGGGGAAACACCATATATTTT
. | TRBJ2-1 | TRBD2 | TRBV7-8 | CASSLTALGLAGSYNEQFF | TGTGCCAGCAGCTTAACAGCGTTAGGGCTAGCGGGCAGCTACAATGAGCAGTTCTTC
. | TRBJ1-1 | TRBD1 | TRBV14 | CASSLRTGGATEAFF | TGTGCCAGCAGCCTAAGAACAGGGGGAGCCACTGAAGCTTTCTTT
. | TRBJ2-7 | TRBD2 | TRBV7-2 | CASSFRSSGGSPSYEQYF | TGTGCCAGCAGCTTTAGGTCTAGCGGGGGCTCACCGTCCTACGAGCAGTACTTC
. | TRBJ1-4 | . | TRBV30 | CAWNPGLAGEKLFF | TGTGCCTGGAACCCGGGACTGGCCGGAGAAAAACTGTTTTTT
. | TRBJ2-3 | TRBD2 | TRBV2 | CASSLPSGSTDTQYF | TGTGCCAGCAGTCTCCCTAGCGGGAGCACAGATACGCAGTATTTT
. | TRBJ2-2 | TRBD1 | TRBV10-3 | CAIRRDRGRGTGELFF | TGTGCCATCAGGCGCGACAGGGGCAGGGGCACCGGGGAGCTGTTTTTT
. | TRBJ2-2 | . | TRBV5-4 | CASSLGRGNTGELFF | TGTGCCAGCAGCTTGGGGCGGGGGAACACCGGGGAGCTGTTTTTT
. | TRBJ2-7 | . | TRBV5-1 | CASSLAGSHEQYF | TGCGCCAGCAGCTTGGCCGGGTCCCACGAGCAGTACTTC
. | TRBJ2-7 | TRBD2 | TRBV3-1/TRBV3-2 | CASSPGTSGIYEQYF | TGTGCCAGCAGCCCCGGGACTAGCGGGATATACGAGCAGTACTTC
. | TRBJ2-2 | . | TRBV7-9 | CASSRGGETTGELFF | TGTGCCAGCAGCAGGGGGGGCGAAACCACCGGGGAGCTGTTTTTT
. | TRBJ2-2 | . | TRBV5-4 | CASRPLVSSGELFF | TGTGCCAGCAGGCCACTTGTGAGTTCCGGGGAGCTGTTTTTT
. | TRBJ1-1 | . | TRBV20-1 | CSARRLEAFF | TGCAGTGCTAGGCGCCTCGAAGCTTTCTTT
. | TRBJ1-2 | . | TRBV7-2 | CASSLGPREALGF | TGTGCCAGCAGCTTGGGACCTAGGGAGGCCTTAGGTTTC
. | TRBJ1-5 | . | TRBV19 | CASSSHREHQPQHF | TGTGCCAGTAGTTCACACAGGGAACATCAGCCCCAGCATTTT
. | TRBJ2-3 | . | TRBV24-1 | CASSFGDTQYF | TGTGCCTCCTCTTTTGGCGATACGCAGTATTTT
. | TRBJ2-7 | TRBD1 | TRBV6-2/TRBV6-3 | CASSAGQGAYEQYF | TGTGCCAGCAGTGCAGGACAGGGTGCCTACGAGCAGTACTTC
. | TRBJ1-1 | . | TRBV6-5 | CASSPRGERPEAFF | TGTGCCAGCAGCCCGCGGGGGGAAAGGCCTGAAGCTTTCTTT
. | TRBJ2-5 | . | TRBV24-1 | CATSRREQETQYF | TGTGCCACCAGTCGCAGGGAACAAGAGACCCAGTACTTC
. | TRBJ1-6 | TRBD1 | TRBV11-2 | CASSLLARSGGSSPLHF | TGTGCCAGCAGCTTACTCGCGAGATCAGGGGGCTCTTCACCCCTCCACTTT